This TCR beta chain came from a study of blood T cell repertoires in COVID-19. Study summary: In each case, the material was cDNA or gDNA derived from T cells, B-cell-depleted T cells, or PBMCs.

Assay used: immunoSEQ multiplex PCR; TCRdb lists only in-frame clones, some missing. Among 320,000 or so clones listed, around 90% were seen once. V lost 4 bases and J 5 bases, leaving 5 bases between the germline ends. Germline V gene lookup returns CDR1 MNHEY and CDR2 SVGAGI. The CDR3 consists of 11 residues. Participants, roughly 18 to 89 years old, spanned under 30 US areas. Symptom resolution, clearance, or two negative PCRs marked the recovered donors of Cohort 3. The sequence derives from a man aged 25 to 45 who had recovered from COVID-19. The V call is TRBV6-5, the J call TRBJ1-2; D remains ambiguous. Sample: PBMCs or T cells enriched from blood (not recorded which). The CDR3 DNA reads as TGTGCCAGCAGTTCTCAGTATGGCTACACCTTC. Translating gives CASSSQYGYTF.